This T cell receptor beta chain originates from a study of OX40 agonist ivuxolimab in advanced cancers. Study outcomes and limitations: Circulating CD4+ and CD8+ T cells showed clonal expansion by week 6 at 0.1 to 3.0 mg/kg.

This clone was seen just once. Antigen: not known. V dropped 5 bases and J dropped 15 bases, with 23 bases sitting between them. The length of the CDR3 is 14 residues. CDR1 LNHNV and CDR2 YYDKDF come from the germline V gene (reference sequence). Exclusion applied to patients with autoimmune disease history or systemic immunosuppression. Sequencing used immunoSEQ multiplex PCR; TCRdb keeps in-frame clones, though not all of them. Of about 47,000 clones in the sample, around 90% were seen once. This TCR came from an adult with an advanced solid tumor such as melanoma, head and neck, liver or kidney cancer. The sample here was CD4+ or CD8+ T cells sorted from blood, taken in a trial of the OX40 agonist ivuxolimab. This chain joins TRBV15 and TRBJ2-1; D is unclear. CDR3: CATSGGTGPFRPFF. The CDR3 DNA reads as TGTGCCACCAGCGGCGGAACTGGACCTTTTCGTCCGTTCTTC.